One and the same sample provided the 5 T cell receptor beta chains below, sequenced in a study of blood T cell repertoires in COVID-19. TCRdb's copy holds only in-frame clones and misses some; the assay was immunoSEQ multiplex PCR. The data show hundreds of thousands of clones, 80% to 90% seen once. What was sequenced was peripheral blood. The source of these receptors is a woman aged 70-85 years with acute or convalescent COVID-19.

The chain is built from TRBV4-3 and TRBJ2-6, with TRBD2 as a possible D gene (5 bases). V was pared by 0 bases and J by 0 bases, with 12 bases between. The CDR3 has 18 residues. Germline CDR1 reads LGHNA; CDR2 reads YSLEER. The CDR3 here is CASSQDGRLLSGANVLTF. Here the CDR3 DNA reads TGCGCCAGCAGCCAAGATGGGAGACTGCTCTCTGGGGCCAACGTCCTGACTTTC.

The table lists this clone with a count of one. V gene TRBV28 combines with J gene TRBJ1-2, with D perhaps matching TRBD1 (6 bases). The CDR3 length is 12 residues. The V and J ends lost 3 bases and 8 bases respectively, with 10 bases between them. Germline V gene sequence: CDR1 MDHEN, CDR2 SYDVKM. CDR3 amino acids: CASSFPRGGYTF. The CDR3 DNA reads TGTGCCAGCAGTTTTCCAAGGGGGGGCTACACCTTC.

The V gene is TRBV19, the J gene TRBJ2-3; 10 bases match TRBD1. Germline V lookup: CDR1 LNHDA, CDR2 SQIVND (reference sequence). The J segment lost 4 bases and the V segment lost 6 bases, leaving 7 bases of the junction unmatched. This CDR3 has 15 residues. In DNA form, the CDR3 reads TGTGCCAGTAGAGACAGGGGGCGCGGTTCAGATACGCAGTATTTT. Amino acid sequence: CASRDRGRGSDTQYF.

The CDR3 is CASSLTDTQYF. The CDR3 DNA follows: TGTGCCAGCAGCCTCACAGATACGCAGTATTTT. This chain connects TRBV12-3 or TRBV12-4 to TRBJ2-3; D remains unclear. Between the trimmed V and J ends, which lost 6 bases and 2 bases, there was a span of 3 bases. The CDR3 loop spans 11 amino acids.

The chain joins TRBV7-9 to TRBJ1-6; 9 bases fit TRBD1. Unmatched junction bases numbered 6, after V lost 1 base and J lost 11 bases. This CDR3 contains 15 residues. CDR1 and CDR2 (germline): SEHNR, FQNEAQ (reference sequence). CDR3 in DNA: TGTGCCAGCAGCTTAGTAGGACAGGGGTCGACACCCCTCCACTTT. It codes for CASSLVGQGSTPLHF.